A selection of T cell receptor beta chains follows, all from one sample in a study of blood T cell repertoires in COVID-19. TCRdb keeps only in-frame clones here, not all; method: immunoSEQ multiplex PCR. The sample includes just over 150,000 clones, more than 65% seen only once; the top ten take around 9.8%. The material sequenced was peripheral blood. The receptors were gathered from a woman aged 50 to 60 with acute or convalescent COVID-19. Each CDR3 is given with its conserved first and last residue. Each record gives: CDR3 length, V gene, J gene, D gene, clone size, CDR3 protein, CDR3 DNA. D genes are given only for firm matches. Size tells how often a clone was seen (once, few, many) or the class of an expanded clone, and some rows leave it out.

14	TRBV7-2	TRBJ1-4	-	-	CASSVFGDNEKLFF	TGTGCCAGCAGCGTCTTCGGGGATAATGAAAAACTGTTTTTT
12	TRBV7-9	TRBJ1-6	-	-	CASSPGNSPLHF	TGTGCCAGCAGCCCGGGGAACTCACCCCTCCACTTT
15	TRBV7-2	TRBJ1-6	TRBD1	-	CASSLAGGLDSPLHF	TGTGCCAGCAGCTTAGCAGGGGGCTTAGATTCACCCCTCCACTTT
14	TRBV29-1	TRBJ1-4	-	-	CSARTGTTNEKLFF	TGCAGCGCCCGAACAGGAACAACTAATGAAAAACTGTTTTTT
13	TRBV7-2	TRBJ2-1	-	once	CASSVPGAGEQFF	TGTGCCAGCAGCGTACCAGGGGCGGGCGAGCAGTTCTTC
15	TRBV6-5	TRBJ2-5	TRBD2	-	CASSSSGGYQETQYF	TGTGCCAGCAGCTCTAGCGGGGGCTACCAAGAGACCCAGTACTTC
13	TRBV29-1	TRBJ1-2	TRBD1	-	CSVDHQGEYGYTF	TGCAGCGTTGATCACCAGGGGGAGTATGGCTACACCTTC
17	TRBV4-2	TRBJ1-6	-	few	CASSQAIRGSYNSPLHF	TGTGCCAGCAGCCAAGCAATTCGGGGTTCCTATAATTCACCCCTCCACTTT
16	TRBV6-5	TRBJ1-6	-	-	CASSYGGSPANSPLHF	TGTGCCAGCAGTTACGGAGGGTCTCCTGCCAATTCACCCCTCCACTTT
13	TRBV11-3	TRBJ1-1	-	-	CASSLRTLTEAFF	TGTGCCAGCAGCTTAAGGACACTCACTGAAGCTTTCTTT
14	TRBV29-1	TRBJ1-6	TRBD1	-	CSVATGGDNSPLHF	TGCAGCGTCGCGACAGGGGGCGATAATTCACCCCTCCACTTT
16	TRBV4-3	TRBJ1-2	TRBD1	-	CASSQAQAGGNYGYTF	TGCGCCAGCAGCCAAGCTCAGGCAGGGGGCAACTATGGCTACACCTTC
17	TRBV7-3	TRBJ2-1	-	-	CASSLSILDGRVNEQFF	TGTGCCAGCAGCTTAAGTATCTTGGATGGCAGGGTGAATGAGCAGTTCTTC
18	TRBV4-2	TRBJ2-4	TRBD2	few	CASSQEPTQRGGPDIQYF	TGTGCCAGCAGCCAAGAACCTACTCAGCGGGGGGGCCCGGACATTCAGTACTTC
17	TRBV6-2/TRBV6-3	TRBJ2-1	TRBD2	-	CASSYSPPSGLYNEQFF	TGTGCCAGCAGTTACTCCCCGCCTAGCGGGTTATACAATGAGCAGTTCTTC
21	TRBV21-1	TRBJ2-3	-	-	CASSNIRQETLAGGPKDTQYF	TGTGCCAGCAGCAACATTCGCCAGGAGACTCTAGCGGGAGGGCCTAAAGATACGCAGTATTTT
15	TRBV7-9	TRBJ1-1	TRBD1	-	CASSSAGGRNTEAFF	TGTGCCAGCAGCTCGGCAGGGGGCAGGAACACTGAAGCTTTCTTT
19	TRBV27	TRBJ1-2	-	-	CASSLRPGGSSPTLYGYTF	TGTGCCAGCAGTTTACGACCGGGGGGCTCGTCGCCAACCCTCTATGGCTACACCTTC
13	TRBV7-9	TRBJ1-2	TRBD1	-	CASSPQTGKGYTF	TGTGCCAGCAGCCCCCAGACAGGGAAAGGCTACACCTTC
16	TRBV24-1	TRBJ2-1	TRBD2	-	CATSDLGLAGEVPVFF	TGTGCCACCAGTGATTTGGGGCTAGCGGGGGAGGTCCCCGTATTCTTC
15	TRBV3-1/TRBV3-2	TRBJ1-5	TRBD1	few	CASSQTGDGNQPQHF	TGTGCCAGCAGCCAAACAGGGGACGGCAATCAGCCCCAGCATTTT
13	TRBV16	TRBJ1-4	-	-	CASRAAGTEKLFF	TGTGCCAGCAGGGCGGCGGGTACTGAAAAACTGTTTTTT
14	TRBV7-3	TRBJ2-1	TRBD2	-	CASSQAAGGYEQFF	TGTGCCAGCAGCCAGGCAGCGGGGGGGTATGAGCAGTTCTTC
17	TRBV9	TRBJ2-1	TRBD2	-	CASSEGSGGAGLREQFF	TGTGCCAGCAGCGAAGGGAGCGGGGGGGCCGGTTTAAGGGAGCAGTTCTTC
18	TRBV18	TRBJ1-5	TRBD1	-	CASSLDGQGPHPVQPQHF	TGTGCCAGCTCACTTGACGGACAGGGCCCCCATCCAGTTCAGCCCCAGCATTTT
14	TRBV6-5	TRBJ2-3	-	-	CASTRSGSTDTQYF	TGTGCCAGCACCCGATCCGGGAGCACAGATACGCAGTATTTT